This T cell receptor (beta chain) was documented in a study of blood T cell repertoires in COVID-19. Study details: Spain, Italy and the United States supplied samples that represented acute and convalescent COVID-19. Sample material is recorded as cDNA or gDNA derived from T cells, B-cell-depleted T cells, or PBMCs.

Original analysis: Reference gene primer amplification gave nucleated cell count estimates. The method was immunoSEQ multiplex PCR; TCRdb's version includes in-frame clones alone and lacks a portion of them. The V and J calls and the clone size are those of that table, but D and trimming were determined from the DNA. There are roughly 180,000 clones in the sample; around three quarters occur only once, and roughly 17% lies in the top ten. Germline assignment: CDR1 SGHNT and CDR2 YYREEE (reference sequence). This CDR3 region has 14 residues. V was cut by 2 bases and J by 3 bases, with 10 bases left in between.

The chain has TRBV5-4 and TRBJ2-3; D is perhaps TRBD1 (6 bases). This sequence was found in a man aged 55-75 years with active or convalescent COVID-19. Sequencing was performed on peripheral blood. The CDR3 reads CASSLQGGTDTQYF. CDR3 nucleotide sequence: TGTGCCAGCAGCTTACAGGGCGGGACAGATACGCAGTATTTT.